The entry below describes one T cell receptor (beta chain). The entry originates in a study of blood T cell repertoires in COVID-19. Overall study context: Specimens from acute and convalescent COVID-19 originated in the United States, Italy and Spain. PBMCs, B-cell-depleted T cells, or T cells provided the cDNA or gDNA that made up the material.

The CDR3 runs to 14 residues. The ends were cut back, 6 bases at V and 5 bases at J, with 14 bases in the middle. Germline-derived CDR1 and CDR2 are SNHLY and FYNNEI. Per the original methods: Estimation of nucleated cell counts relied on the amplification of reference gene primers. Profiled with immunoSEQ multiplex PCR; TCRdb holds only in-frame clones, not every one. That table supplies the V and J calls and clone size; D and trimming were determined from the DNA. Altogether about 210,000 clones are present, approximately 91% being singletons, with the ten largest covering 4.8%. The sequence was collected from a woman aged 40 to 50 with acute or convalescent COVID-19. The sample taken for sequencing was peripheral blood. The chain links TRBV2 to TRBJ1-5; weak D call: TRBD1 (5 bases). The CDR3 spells CASREIQGYQPQHF. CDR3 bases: TGTGCCAGCAGGGAAATTCAGGGATATCAGCCCCAGCATTTT.